Shown below are 16 T cell receptor beta chains from a single sample sequenced in a study of CXCR3-negative and CXCR3-positive naive CD8 T cells (dated by TCRdb to about 2019). Reads for this sample came from a NextSeq 550. The Human TCR Profiling Kit (MiLaboratory) was used to make UMI-labeled 5' RACE TRB cDNA libraries. Each entry corresponds to one CDR3 protein sequence from reads that TCRdb reprocessed, and DNA is not given. The data table for this sample lists approximately 53,000 distinct CDR3 sequences. The ten largest clones take up about a quarter of the sample. Material: memory CD8+ T cells from blood. Explained via the paper, the cell subset or site label denotes: conventional CD8+ memory T cells (TMEM), sorted as controls. The receptors derive from a human donor in good health. Some clones in this sample may be carry-over from other donors' samples.

The chain couples TRBV28 to TRBJ2-1; lacking DNA, the TRBD1 call made by TCRdb goes unchecked. CDR1 and CDR2 from the germline V gene are MDHEN and SYDVKM. CDR3 size: 13 residues. The CDR3 loop reads CASSLGRNNEQFF.

According to its frequency, this clonotype is medium-sized. The J gene is TRBJ2-5, the V gene TRBV10-3. The CDR3 length is 14 residues. Germline assignment: CDR1 ENHRY and CDR2 SYGVKD. This CDR3 reads CAISEPTLQETQYF.

The chain uses TRBV20-1 and TRBJ1-5; TCRdb proposes TRBD1, but this gene call is untestable without DNA. CDR1 is DFQATT, CDR2 SNEGSKA, per germline (reference sequence). The CDR3 totals 16 residues. The CDR3 loop reads CSARSRGLGGNQPQHF.

The chain couples TRBV6-1 to TRBJ2-1; TCRdb outputs TRBD1, but without DNA this stays unchecked. The CDR3 is 15 amino acids. Germline loops: CDR1 MNHNS, CDR2 SASEGT. The CDR3 is CASTPGEISYNEQFF.

The chain has TRBV28 and TRBJ2-7; TCRdb's D gene call, TRBD2, goes unchecked for lack of DNA. The CDR3 contains 15 residues. Germline V gives CDR1 MDHEN, CDR2 SYDVKM. The CDR3 loop reads CASSGGERPSYEQYF.

The rearrangement joins TRBV6-1 to TRBJ2-2. The CDR3 runs 12 residues. In germline, CDR1 is MNHNS, CDR2 SASEGT. CDR3 in amino acids: CASSEFSWELFF.

V and J are TRBV29-1 and TRBJ2-1. The CDR3 has 11 residues. Germline CDR1 reads SQVTM; CDR2 reads ANQGSEA. CDR3 amino acids: CSVEGGYEQFF.

The chain uses TRBV20-1 and TRBJ1-5. In germline, CDR1 is DFQATT, CDR2 SNEGSKA (reference sequence). The CDR3 totals 18 residues. The CDR3 spells CSARDLGGLEAGYQPQHF.

The chain combines TRBV11-2 with TRBJ2-3; TCRdb proposes TRBD1, but this gene call is untestable without DNA. Per germline, CDR1 SGHAT and CDR2 FQNNGV. The CDR3 has 17 residues. Here the CDR3 reads CASSYTGRGHGTDTQYF.

V usage is TRBV6-4 and J usage is TRBJ2-3; TCRdb's assignment of TRBD1 cannot be checked, as there is no DNA. The CDR3 contains 15 residues. Germline CDR1 is MRHNA and CDR2 is SNTAGT. Here the CDR3 reads CASSEAGGTTDTQYF.

V is TRBV29-1 and J is TRBJ2-7; the TCRdb call, TRBD1, lacks DNA for checking. Germline CDR1 reads SQVTM; CDR2 reads ANQGSEA. There are 12 residues in the CDR3. The CDR3 protein is CSVTGATYEQYF.

The chain employs TRBV7-6 and TRBJ2-1; no DNA is available, so the TRBD2 call from TCRdb remains unchecked. The length of the CDR3 is 16 residues. Per germline, CDR1 SGHVS and CDR2 FNYEAQ. CDR3 protein: CASSRLAGGPYNEQFF.

V usage is TRBV27 and J usage is TRBJ1-1; the TCRdb call, TRBD1, lacks DNA for checking. From germline, CDR1 is MNHEY and CDR2 SMNVEV (reference sequence). This CDR3 is 11 amino acids long. The CDR3 protein is CAAQTGTEAFF.

V and J are TRBV20-1 and TRBJ2-5; lacking DNA, the TRBD1 call made by TCRdb goes unchecked. The germline V gene has CDR1 DFQATT and CDR2 SNEGSKA (reference sequence). The CDR3 length is 13 residues. CDR3 in amino acids: CSAKDPAEATQYF.

The chain uses TRBV7-9 and TRBJ1-4. CDR1 is SEHNR, CDR2 FQNEAQ, per germline (reference sequence). The CDR3 contains 14 residues. Here the CDR3 reads CASSSSGIREKLFF.

The rearrangement uses TRBV20-1 and TRBJ2-7; there is no DNA to check the TCRdb D call of TRBD1. Germline V gene sequence: CDR1 DFQATT, CDR2 SNEGSKA (reference sequence). This CDR3 contains 13 residues. The CDR3 spells CSVRGGLSYEQYF.